The 21 T cell receptor beta chains below were found in one sample sequenced in a study of T cells in Graves' hyperthyroidism and ophthalmopathy. Using RNA transcripts as the source, TCR beta CDR3 regions were amplified. A first-round RT-PCR of the TCR CDR3 used the HTBI primer set. Using its own MiXCR run on the multiplex PCR reads, TCRdb lists one record per CDR3 protein. The table lists hundreds of thousands of distinct CDR3 sequences, 38% of them singletons. The sample comprised blood. The receptors shown here come from a man aged 18 to 29 with Graves' hyperthyroidism.

About this clonotype itself: A much larger clonotype is one base distant, so this may be a read error. The CDR3 loop is CASSPPGPRNSPLHF. DNA of the CDR3: TGTGCCAGTAGCCCGCCGGGACCGCGGAATTCACCCCTCCACTTT. J is TRBJ1-6 and V is TRBV19; tentatively, D is TRBD1 (5 bases). Germline lookup yields CDR1 LNHDA and CDR2 SQIVND (reference sequence). The germline V and J ends were trimmed by 6 bases and 7 bases, with 16 bases remaining between them. CDR3 length: 15 residues.

There are a few counts of this clonotype. This chain links TRBV4-2 with TRBJ2-7, with TRBD1 matching 7 bases. Germline loops: CDR1 LGHNA, CDR2 YNFKEQ. The CDR3 is made up of 16 amino acids. The V segment lost 4 bases and the J segment 2 bases; nucleotides outside the gene matches: 11. The CDR3 loop is CASSPGTATFTYEQYF. The CDR3 DNA sequence: TGTGCCAGCAGCCCCGGGACAGCTACTTTCACCTACGAGCAGTACTTC.

This sequence joins TRBV6-1 and TRBJ1-1; D is perhaps TRBD1 (5 bases). The CDR3 covers 14 residues. Germline-derived CDR1 and CDR2 are MNHNS and SASEGT. V gave up 4 bases and J gave up 3 bases, with 12 bases separating them. Here the CDR3 reads CASSVGAGYTEAFF. For the CDR3, the DNA is TGTGCCAGCAGTGTAGGGGCTGGGTACACTGAAGCTTTCTTT.

The rearrangement uses TRBV10-3 and TRBJ2-6; tentatively, D is TRBD1 (5 bases). Germline CDR1 ENHRY, CDR2 SYGVKD. This CDR3 comprises 14 residues. V was clipped by 8 bases and J by 3 bases, with 11 bases between them. This chain's CDR3 is CAIAGSYGANVLTF. The CDR3 bases are TGTGCCATCGCAGGGTCTTATGGGGCCAACGTCCTGACTTTC.

This clonotype was found a few times. J is TRBJ2-7 and V is TRBV20-1; 9 nucleotides agree with TRBD2. The CDR3 covers 12 residues. V dropped 6 bases and J dropped 3; count of bases not matched to a gene: 3. Germline V lookup: CDR1 DFQATT, CDR2 SNEGSKA (reference sequence). CDR3 residues: CSAASGVYEQYF. The CDR3 DNA reads as TGCAGTGCCGCTAGCGGGGTCTACGAGCAGTACTTC.

This clonotype has at least ten counts. The CDR3 bases are TGTGCCAGCAGCGTAGACGACAGCTACGAGCAGTACTTC. Its protein is CASSVDDSYEQYF. The gene calls are TRBV9 and TRBJ2-7; tentative D call: TRBD1 (5 bases). Deletions cut 0 bases from V and 3 bases from J, with 7 bases between. The CDR3 totals 13 residues. Germline-derived CDR1 and CDR2 are SGDLS and YYNGEE.

This clonotype was seen repeatedly, ten times or more. The chain carries TRBV24-1 and TRBJ2-5; tentatively, D is TRBD1 (7 bases). CDR1 is KGHDR, CDR2 SFDVKD, per germline. The CDR3 contains 15 residues. V shed 3 bases and J shed 7 bases, with 17 bases lying between them. The CDR3 is CATSDDAGPGGTQYF. The CDR3 nucleotides read TGTGCCACCAGTGATGATGCGGGGCCAGGGGGGACCCAGTACTTC.

This clonotype was detected ten times or more. The gene calls are TRBV20-1 and TRBJ2-5; D remains ambiguous. The CDR3 loop spans 12 amino acids. In germline, CDR1 is DFQATT, CDR2 SNEGSKA (reference sequence). V lost 2 bases to trimming and J lost 1 base, with 5 bases between them. CDR3 sequence (DNA): TGCAGTGCTAGATTGGGCCAAGAGACCCAGTACTTC. This sequence encodes CSARLGQETQYF.

V is TRBV19 and J is TRBJ2-5; D is possibly TRBD2 (6 bases). Germline V gene lookup returns CDR1 LNHDA and CDR2 SQIVND (reference sequence). Trimming cost V 3 bases and J 5 bases, with 13 bases left between them. CDR3 size: 14 residues. CDR3 in DNA: TGTGCCAGTAGTATTGGGACTTTCGGGGAGACCCAGTACTTC. This sequence encodes CASSIGTFGETQYF.

This clonotype has more than one count but fewer than ten. The chain combines TRBV5-1 with TRBJ1-1; D not certain. CDR1 SGHRS and CDR2 YFSETQ come from the germline V gene. V was cut by 1 base and J by 6 bases, with 19 bases left in between. The CDR3 contains 16 residues. The CDR3 DNA follows: TGCGCCAGCAGCTTGCTACCCCATACGGAGAGGTCTGAAGCTTTCTTT. Translation: CASSLLPHTERSEAFF.

The chain links TRBV19 to TRBJ1-1, with 7 bases matching TRBD1. CDR3 length: 14 amino acids. After removal of 11 bases from V and 3 bases from J, the junction contained 12 bases not matched to a gene. CDR1 and CDR2 from the germline V gene are LNHDA and SQIVND (reference sequence). Here the CDR3 reads CAAGPRGGYTEAFF. The DNA for the CDR3 is TGTGCCGCAGGCCCCAGGGGGGGATACACTGAAGCTTTCTTT. The full variable domain, with the rest looked up from reference TRBV19 and TRBJ1-1, is DGGITQSPKYLFRKEGQNVTLSCEQNLNHDAMYWYRQDPGQGLRLIYYSQIVNDFQKGDIAEGYSVSREKKESFPLTVTSAQKNPTAFYLCAAGPRGGYTEAFFGQGTRLTVV.

This chain joins TRBV20-1 and TRBJ2-2, with TRBD2 matching over 10 bases. CDR1 DFQATT and CDR2 SNEGSKA come from the germline V gene (reference sequence). V was clipped by 5 bases and J by 6 bases; unmatched bases: 6. The CDR3 totals 14 residues. The CDR3 DNA follows: TGCAGTGCTTTCAGCGGGAGGGTGGCCGGGGAGCTGTTTTTT. Amino acid sequence: CSAFSGRVAGELFF.

The sample holds one count of this clonotype. This may be a read error: a much more frequent sequence differs by one nucleotide. This chain links TRBV2 with TRBJ1-1; 7 bases match TRBD1. The CDR3 runs to 16 residues. V was pared by 2 bases and J by 6 bases, with 12 bases of the junction left unmatched. Germline lookup yields CDR1 SNHLY and CDR2 FYNNEI. DNA of the CDR3: TGTGCCAGCAGTGAACCAGGGGCAGGGGGAATAGCTGAAGCTTTCTTT. Translating it yields CASSEPGAGGIAEAFF.

This clonotype was seen more than once but under ten times. This chain links TRBV20-1 with TRBJ2-5; 7 nucleotides line up with TRBD1. Germline CDR1 is DFQATT and CDR2 is SNEGSKA (reference sequence). The CDR3 length is 12 residues. The trim removed 4 bases at V and 6 bases at J, leaving 5 bases unmatched. The CDR3: CSAKNRGQTQYF. CDR3 sequence (DNA): TGCAGTGCTAAGAACAGGGGACAGACCCAGTACTTC.

This clonotype has only a few counts. The chain uses TRBV19 and TRBJ1-6; D call uncertain. The CDR3 extends over 16 amino acids. Trimming removed 4 bases at V and 2 bases at J, with 12 bases between. The germline V gene encodes CDR1 LNHDA and CDR2 SQIVND (reference sequence). CDR3 protein: CASSTTPRAYNSPLHF. CDR3 DNA: TGTGCCAGTAGTACAACGCCCCGGGCCTATAATTCACCCCTCCACTTT.

This sequence joins TRBV3-1 and TRBJ2-2; 7 nucleotides align to TRBD1. There are 15 residues in the CDR3. V dropped 4 bases and J dropped 3; count of bases not matched to a gene: 5. CDR1 LGHDT and CDR2 YNNKEL come from the germline V gene (reference sequence). CDR3 nucleotides: TGTGCCAGCAGCCCCTACGGGACAGACACCGGGGAGCTGTTTTTT. This encodes CASSPYGTDTGELFF.

In its sample, this clonotype was seen many times. The V call is TRBV10-3, the J call TRBJ1-3; D possibly corresponds to TRBD1 (5 bases). Trimming cost V 5 bases and J 1 base, with 9 bases left between them. CDR1 ENHRY and CDR2 SYGVKD come from the germline V gene. The CDR3 is 14 amino acids. CDR3 in DNA: TGTGCCATCAGTCAAGACAGATCTGGAAACACCATATATTTT. It translates to CAISQDRSGNTIYF.

This rearrangement joins TRBV12-3 or TRBV12-4 to TRBJ2-2, with D perhaps TRBD2 (5 bases). The V end lost 3 bases, the J end lost 3 bases, and 8 bases lay between the germline ends. CDR3 size: 14 residues. The DNA of the CDR3 is TGTGCCAGCAGTTTCTGGGGAGACACCGGGGAGCTGTTTTTT. It translates to CASSFWGDTGELFF.

In this sample, this clonotype turned up once. The chain carries TRBV6-5 and TRBJ2-5, with D possibly being TRBD1 (6 bases). The CDR3 loop spans 15 amino acids. Trimming removed 3 bases from V and 1 base from J, with 12 bases in between. Germline-derived CDR1 and CDR2 are MNHEY and SVGAGI. CDR3 nucleotide sequence: TGTGCCAGCAGTTATGAAGTGGACAGCCAAGAGACCCAGTACTTC. As protein: CASSYEVDSQETQYF.

The chain combines TRBV7-9 with TRBJ2-5; tentative D call: TRBD2 (6 bases). Near its end, the DNA agrees better with TRBJ2-1, so the J call may be wrong. Germline V gene data show CDR1 as SEHNR and CDR2 as FQNEAQ (reference sequence). This CDR3 spans 11 amino acids. CDR3 residues: CASSLGTQQFF. CDR3 DNA sequence: TGTGCCAGCAGCTTGGGGACTCAGCAGTTCTTC.

This clonotype showed up many times. This chain joins TRBV24-1 and TRBJ1-5; D is unresolved. Per the germline V gene, CDR1 is KGHDR and CDR2 is SFDVKD. The ends were cut back, 7 bases at V and 3 bases at J, with 6 bases in the middle. The CDR3 is made up of 12 amino acids. Here the CDR3 DNA reads TGTGCCACCAGGGCCCACAATCAGCCCCAGCATTTT. The encoded protein is CATRAHNQPQHF.